These 25 T cell receptor beta chains were sequenced from one sample in a study of T cell responses to AZD1222 COVID-19 vaccine (dated by TCRdb to 2020 to 2022). Explained via the paper, the time point label denotes: baseline before first vaccination. The library was made by the immunoSEQ multiplex PCR assay. TCRdb took this table from immuneACCESS and kept in-frame rearrangements with V and J called. Such tables lack part of the clones; where checked against another copy, unresolved V genes explain under half of the gap, and the rest is unexplained. A total of about 120,000 clones appear in this sample, 85% to 90% of them only once. Jointly, the top ten make up approximately 10% of the sample. Sequencing was performed on peripheral blood, taken on day 0 of AZD1222 vaccination. These receptors originate from an adult in good health.

The chain joins TRBV19 to TRBJ2-4; 7 nucleotides agree with TRBD1. J lost 1 base, V lost 4 bases, and 4 bases had no gene match. The germline V gene encodes CDR1 LNHDA and CDR2 SQIVND (reference sequence). This CDR3 has 15 residues. Written as DNA, the CDR3 is TGTGCCAGTAGTACCCAGACAGGGGCCAAAAACATTCAGTACTTC. This sequence encodes CASSTQTGAKNIQYF. The whole variable domain, filled in from reference TRBV19 and TRBJ2-4, reads DGGITQSPKYLFRKEGQNVTLSCEQNLNHDAMYWYRQDPGQGLRLIYYSQIVNDFQKGDIAEGYSVSREKKESFPLTVTSAQKNPTAFYLCASSTQTGAKNIQYFGAGTRLSVL.

This clone was detected only a few times. This sequence joins TRBV5-1 and TRBJ1-6, with D hard to call. In germline, CDR1 is SGHRS, CDR2 YFSETQ. Trimming removed 6 bases at V and 5 bases at J, with 9 bases between. The CDR3 totals 13 residues. The CDR3 nucleotides read TGCGCCAGCAATCAAGAGGATAATTCACCCCTCCACTTT. Its protein is CASNQEDNSPLHF.

This clone was picked up one time. This CDR3 reads CASSEAYRGNTEAFF. CDR3 coding DNA: TGTGCCAGCAGTGAAGCGTACAGGGGGAACACTGAAGCTTTCTTT. This chain connects TRBV2 to TRBJ1-1, with TRBD1 identical over 7 bases. With V trimmed by 0 bases and J by 1 base, 2 bases remained unmatched. The length of the CDR3 is 15 residues. From germline, CDR1 is SNHLY and CDR2 FYNNEI.

The gene calls are TRBV7-2 and TRBJ2-1; D remains unclear. With 0 bases removed from V and 5 bases from J, the gap between germline ends came to 5 bases. Germline loops: CDR1 SGHTA, CDR2 FQGNSA. The CDR3 sequence is 13 residues long. In DNA form, the CDR3 reads TGTGCCAGCAGCTTAGCCGGAAACAATGAGCAGTTCTTC. Its translation: CASSLAGNNEQFF.

Here the CDR3 DNA reads TGTGCCAACAGTACAGGGTCTGGAAACACCATATATTTT. Encoded protein: CANSTGSGNTIYF. This chain connects TRBV7-2 to TRBJ1-3; maybe TRBD1 (6 bases). CDR1 and CDR2 from the germline V gene are SGHTA and FQGNSA. V lost 10 bases to trimming and J lost 1 base, with 11 bases between them. This CDR3 contains 13 residues.

The chain's CDR3 is CASSEVMGGKLFF. The CDR3 region has the DNA TGTGCCAGCAGTGAAGTCATGGGTGGAAAACTGTTTTTT. This chain uses TRBV2 with TRBJ1-4, with D unresolved. The V gene's germline CDR1 is SNHLY and CDR2 FYNNEI. This CDR3 is 13 amino acids long. V was clipped by 1 base and J by 10 bases, with 10 bases between them. The full variable domain, rest sourced from reference TRBV2 and TRBJ1-4, is EPEVTQTPSHQVTQMGQEVILRCVPISNHLYFYWYRQILGQKVEFLVSFYNNEISEKSEIFDDQFSVERPDGSNFTLKIRSTKLEDSAMYFCASSEVMGGKLFFGSGTQLSVL.

V gene TRBV5-1 combines with J gene TRBJ2-5; 7 bases align to TRBD1. Germline values: CDR1 SGHRS, CDR2 YFSETQ. The CDR3 loop spans 13 amino acids. V shed 4 bases, J shed 6 bases, and the junction held 6 bases outside the gene matches. CDR3 nucleotide sequence: TGCGCCAGCAGCCCGGACAGGCTCCAGACCCAGTACTTC. It translates to CASSPDRLQTQYF.

The chain combines TRBV20-1 with TRBJ1-1; a weak D match, TRBD1 (6 bases). The germline V gene encodes CDR1 DFQATT and CDR2 SNEGSKA (reference sequence). Trimming removed 3 bases from V and 6 bases from J, with 14 bases in between. This CDR3 is 13 amino acids long. This CDR3 reads CSASEQGSAEAFF. CDR3 nucleotides: TGCAGTGCTAGTGAACAGGGAAGCGCTGAAGCTTTCTTT.

This chain connects TRBV19 to TRBJ1-5, with a tentative D call TRBD1 (5 bases). The CDR3 totals 16 residues. V lost 6 bases to trimming and J lost 5 bases, with 20 bases between them. Looked up from germline, CDR1 is LNHDA and CDR2 is SQIVND (reference sequence). The CDR3 is CASRTPRGEGDQPQHF. CDR3 bases: TGTGCCAGTAGGACCCCCCGGGGCGAAGGGGATCAGCCCCAGCATTTT.

This clone was detected only once. The chain has TRBV3-1 (or the pseudogene TRBV3-2) and TRBJ1-2, with 12 bases fitting TRBD1. Looked up from germline, CDR1 is LGHDT and CDR2 is YNNKEL (reference sequence). The CDR3 is 17 amino acids. V trimming: 4 bases; J trimming: 5 bases; junction bases outside the gene matches: 11. This CDR3 is CASSRPGTGGAAYGYTF. The CDR3 DNA sequence: TGTGCCAGCAGCCGCCCCGGGACAGGGGGCGCCGCGTATGGCTACACCTTC.

This rearrangement joins TRBV29-1 to TRBJ2-2; D possibly corresponds to TRBD1 (7 bases). Trimming pared 6 bases from V and 1 base from J, leaving 12 bases between. Per germline, CDR1 SQVTM and CDR2 ANQGSEA. The CDR3 is 14 residues long. The CDR3: CSVSRGVNTGELFF. The CDR3 coding sequence is TGCAGCGTCTCCAGGGGGGTGAACACCGGGGAGCTGTTTTTT.

Of note for this clone: Other DNA sequences of this sample code for an identical CDR3. The chain recombines TRBV7-3 with TRBJ1-1; tentative D call: TRBD1 (5 bases). Trimming shortened V by 4 bases and J by 3 bases, and 9 bases separated the two germline ends. The CDR3 is 13 residues long. The germline V gene has CDR1 SGHTA and CDR2 FQGTGA. CDR3 nucleotide sequence: TGTGCCAGCAGCTCGCGGGGGGACACTGAAGCTTTCTTT. Its protein product is CASSSRGDTEAFF.

The rearrangement links TRBV7-2 to TRBJ2-7, with 8 bases identical to TRBD1. CDR1 and CDR2 from the germline V gene are SGHTA and FQGNSA. V lost 3 bases to trimming and J lost 3 bases; unmatched junction nucleotides: 4. There are 14 residues in the CDR3. CDR3 coding DNA: TGTGCCAGCAGCTTTAGACAGGGGAGCTACGAGCAGTACTTC. Amino acids: CASSFRQGSYEQYF. Variable domain in full (rest from reference TRBV7-2 and TRBJ2-7): GAGVSQSPSNKVTEKGKDVELRCDPISGHTALYWYRQSLGQGLEFLIYFQGNSAPDKSGLPSDRFSAERTGGSVSTLTIQRTQQEDSAVYLCASSFRQGSYEQYFGPGTRLTVT.

This clone was recorded only once. The chain is built from TRBV7-3 and TRBJ2-3, with TRBD2 matching 13 bases. This CDR3 spans 18 amino acids. Looked up from germline, CDR1 is SGHTA and CDR2 is FQGTGA. V lost 0 bases, J lost 7 bases, and 10 bases stayed unmatched. The CDR3 is CASSLTTTGTSGVNTQYF. CDR3 coding DNA: TGTGCCAGCAGCTTAACCACGACCGGGACTAGCGGGGTGAATACGCAGTATTTT.

This chain connects TRBV12-3 or TRBV12-4 to TRBJ2-7; possible D gene TRBD2, 5 bases. V was cut by 7 bases and J by 0 bases, with 10 bases left in between. The CDR3 runs 13 residues. CDR3 nucleotides: TGTGCCAGCACTCCAGGACTCTCCTACGAGCAGTACTTC. Translation: CASTPGLSYEQYF.

The rearrangement joins TRBV6-5 to TRBJ2-7; D unclear. Looked up from germline, CDR1 is MNHEY and CDR2 is SVGAGI. This CDR3 comprises 12 residues. V was pared by 8 bases and J by 7 bases, with 15 bases between. The CDR3 loop reads CASGPSVREQYF. In DNA form, the CDR3 reads TGTGCCAGCGGACCCTCTGTGAGGGAGCAGTACTTC.

This chain uses TRBV5-8 with TRBJ2-7; D could derive from TRBD1 or TRBD2 (5 bases each). The ends were cut back, 0 bases at V and 5 bases at J, with 9 bases in the middle. Germline CDR1 reads SGHTS; CDR2 reads YDEGEE. The CDR3 sequence is 13 residues long. CDR3 bases: TGTGCCAGCAGCTTGGCCAGAGGGGACGAGCAGTACTTC. It is translated as CASSLARGDEQYF.

The count of this clone is one. V gene TRBV5-1 combines with J gene TRBJ2-7; D is ambiguous. CDR3 length: 14 residues. Germline lookup yields CDR1 SGHRS and CDR2 YFSETQ. V was trimmed by 0 bases and J by 5 bases, leaving 12 bases between them. Here the CDR3 reads CASSLGQTLDEQYF. Written as DNA, the CDR3 is TGCGCCAGCAGCTTGGGGCAGACTCTTGACGAGCAGTACTTC. Variable domain in full (rest from reference TRBV5-1 and TRBJ2-7): KAGVTQTPRYLIKTRGQQVTLSCSPISGHRSVSWYQQTPGQGLQFLFEYFSETQRNKGNFPGRFSGRQFSNSRSEMNVSTLELGDSALYLCASSLGQTLDEQYFGPGTRLTVT.

The chain links TRBV6-6 to TRBJ1-4, with a weak D call TRBD1 (5 bases). The CDR3 is 21 residues long. V was clipped by 6 bases and J by 7 bases, with 36 bases between them. From germline, CDR1 is MNHNY and CDR2 SVGAGI (reference sequence). The CDR3: CASSRDGTMMVDGREGEKLFF. In DNA, the CDR3 is TGTGCCAGCAGCCGAGACGGTACAATGATGGTGGATGGCAGGGAGGGTGAAAAACTGTTTTTT.

The CDR3 protein is CASSLDGLAEGTYEQYF. The CDR3 bases are TGTGCCAGCAGCTTGGATGGACTAGCGGAGGGCACCTACGAGCAGTACTTC. This chain connects TRBV5-6 to TRBJ2-7; 10 bases line up with TRBD2. CDR1 is SGHDT, CDR2 YYEEEE, per germline. The CDR3 has 17 amino acids. The V segment lost 0 bases and the J segment 2 bases; nucleotides outside the gene matches: 8.

V is TRBV11-1 and J is TRBJ2-1, with D perhaps TRBD1 or TRBD2 (5 bases each). V lost 6 bases to trimming and J lost 10 bases, with 25 bases between them. This CDR3 has 16 amino acids. The germline CDR1 and CDR2 sequences are SGHAT and FQDESV (reference sequence). The CDR3 protein is CASSLVGGGLTREQFF. CDR3 sequence (DNA): TGTGCCAGCAGTCTGGTAGGTGGGGGTTTGACGCGGGAGCAGTTCTTC.

Comments on this clone: Other DNA sequences in the sample encode the same CDR3. This chain joins TRBV3-1 (or the pseudogene TRBV3-2) and TRBJ1-5; possibly TRBD1 for D (6 bases). Germline CDR1 reads LGHDT; CDR2 reads YNNKEL (reference sequence). The CDR3 is 14 residues long. Trimming removed 2 bases from V and 2 bases from J, with 7 bases in between. The CDR3 is CASSQRGGNQPQHF. CDR3 DNA sequence: TGTGCCAGCAGCCAAAGGGGGGGCAATCAGCCCCAGCATTTT.

In DNA form, the CDR3 reads TGTGCCAGCTCACAAAGCTCTACCTCTAGCGGGAGTTACAATGAGCAGTTCTTC. The encoded protein is CASSQSSTSSGSYNEQFF. The chain is built from TRBV18 and TRBJ2-1; TRBD2 aligns across 10 bases. Per the germline V gene, CDR1 is KGHSH and CDR2 is LQKENI. There are 18 residues in the CDR3. J lost 4 bases, V lost 4 bases, and 13 bases had no gene match.

A single count supports this clone. The chain couples TRBV4-2 to TRBJ2-7, with TRBD2 as a possible D gene (5 bases). Germline V gives CDR1 LGHNA, CDR2 YNFKEQ. Trimming cost V 0 bases and J 5 bases, with 11 bases left between them. The CDR3 extends over 14 amino acids. CDR3 residues: CASSQDRARDEQYF. The CDR3 DNA is TGTGCCAGCAGCCAAGATAGGGCGCGGGACGAGCAGTACTTC.

J is TRBJ1-2 and V is TRBV7-2, with D tentatively TRBD1 (6 bases). CDR1 SGHTA and CDR2 FQGNSA come from the germline V gene. This CDR3 comprises 16 residues. V shed 8 bases and J shed 0 bases, with 19 bases lying between them. CDR3 sequence reads: CASRQVGRKANYGYTF. In DNA, the CDR3 is TGTGCCAGCCGACAGGTGGGAAGAAAAGCTAACTATGGCTACACCTTC.